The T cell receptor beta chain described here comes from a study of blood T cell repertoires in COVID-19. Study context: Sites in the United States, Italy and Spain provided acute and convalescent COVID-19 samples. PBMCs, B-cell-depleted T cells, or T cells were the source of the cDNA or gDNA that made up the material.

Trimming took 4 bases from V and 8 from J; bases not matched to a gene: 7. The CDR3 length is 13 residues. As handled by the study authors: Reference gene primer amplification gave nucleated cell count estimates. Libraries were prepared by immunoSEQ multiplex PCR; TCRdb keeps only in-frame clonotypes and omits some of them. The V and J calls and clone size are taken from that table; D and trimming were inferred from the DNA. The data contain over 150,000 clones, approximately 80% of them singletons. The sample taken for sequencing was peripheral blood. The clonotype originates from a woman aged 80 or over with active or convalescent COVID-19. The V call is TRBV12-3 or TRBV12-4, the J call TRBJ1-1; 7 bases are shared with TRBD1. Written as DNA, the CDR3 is TGTGCCAGCAGTTCCAAGGGGGCATCCGAAGCTTTCTTT. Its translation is CASSSKGASEAFF.